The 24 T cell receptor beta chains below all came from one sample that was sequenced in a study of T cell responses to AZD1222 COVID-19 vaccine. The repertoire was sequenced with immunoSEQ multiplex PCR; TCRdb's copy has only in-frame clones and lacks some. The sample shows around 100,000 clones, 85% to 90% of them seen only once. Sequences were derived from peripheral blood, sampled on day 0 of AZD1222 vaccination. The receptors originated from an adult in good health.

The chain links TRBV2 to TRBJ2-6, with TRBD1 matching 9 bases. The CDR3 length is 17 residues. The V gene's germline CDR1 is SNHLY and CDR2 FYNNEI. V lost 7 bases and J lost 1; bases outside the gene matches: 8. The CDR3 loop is CASTNDRGGSGANVLTF. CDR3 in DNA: TGTGCCAGCACCAATGACAGGGGGGGATCTGGGGCCAACGTCCTGACTTTC.

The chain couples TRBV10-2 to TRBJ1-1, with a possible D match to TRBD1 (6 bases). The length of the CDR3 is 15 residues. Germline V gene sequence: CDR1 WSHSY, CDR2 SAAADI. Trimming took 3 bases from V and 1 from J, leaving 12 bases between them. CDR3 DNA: TGCGCCAGCAGTGACTGGGAACAGGGGAACACTGAAGCTTTCTTT. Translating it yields CASSDWEQGNTEAFF.

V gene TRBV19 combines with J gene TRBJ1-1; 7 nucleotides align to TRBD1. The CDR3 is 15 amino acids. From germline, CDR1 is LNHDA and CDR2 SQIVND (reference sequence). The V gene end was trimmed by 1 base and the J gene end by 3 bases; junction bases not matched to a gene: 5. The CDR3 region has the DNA TGTGCCAGTAGTATAGGACAGGGTCGGGACACTGAAGCTTTCTTT. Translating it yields CASSIGQGRDTEAFF. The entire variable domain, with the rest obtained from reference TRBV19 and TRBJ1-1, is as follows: DGGITQSPKYLFRKEGQNVTLSCEQNLNHDAMYWYRQDPGQGLRLIYYSQIVNDFQKGDIAEGYSVSREKKESFPLTVTSAQKNPTAFYLCASSIGQGRDTEAFFGQGTRLTVV.

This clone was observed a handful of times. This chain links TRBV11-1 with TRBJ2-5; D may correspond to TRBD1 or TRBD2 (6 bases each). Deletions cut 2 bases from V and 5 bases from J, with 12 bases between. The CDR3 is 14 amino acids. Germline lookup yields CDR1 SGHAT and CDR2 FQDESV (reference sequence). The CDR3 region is CASSLRGGLETQYF. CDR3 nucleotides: TGTGCCAGCAGCTTACGAGGGGGGCTTGAGACCCAGTACTTC.

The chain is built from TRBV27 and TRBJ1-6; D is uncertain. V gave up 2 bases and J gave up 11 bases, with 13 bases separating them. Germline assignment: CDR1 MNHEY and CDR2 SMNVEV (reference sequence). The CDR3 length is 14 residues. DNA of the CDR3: TGTGCCAGCAGTTTAGATGGGCAGAAGGCACCCCTCCACTTT. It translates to CASSLDGQKAPLHF.

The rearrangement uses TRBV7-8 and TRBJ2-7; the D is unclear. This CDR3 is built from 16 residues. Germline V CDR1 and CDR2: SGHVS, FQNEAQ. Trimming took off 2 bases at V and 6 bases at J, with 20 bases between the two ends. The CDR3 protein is CASSLSRAVLPGEQYF. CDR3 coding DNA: TGTGCCAGCAGCTTAAGTAGGGCGGTCCTACCGGGCGAGCAGTACTTC.

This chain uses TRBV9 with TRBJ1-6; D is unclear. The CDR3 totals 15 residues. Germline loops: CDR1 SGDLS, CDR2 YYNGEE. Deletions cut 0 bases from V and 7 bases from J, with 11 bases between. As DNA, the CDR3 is TGTGCCAGCAGCGTAGGGGTACTAACCAATTCACCCCTCCACTTT. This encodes CASSVGVLTNSPLHF.

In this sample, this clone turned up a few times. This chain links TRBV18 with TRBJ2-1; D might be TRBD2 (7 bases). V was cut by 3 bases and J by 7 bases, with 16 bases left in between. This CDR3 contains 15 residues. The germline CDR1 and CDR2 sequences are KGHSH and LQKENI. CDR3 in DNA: TGTGCCAGCTCACCTGGGGGGGCTATCGGAAATGAGCAGTTCTTC. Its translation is CASSPGGAIGNEQFF.

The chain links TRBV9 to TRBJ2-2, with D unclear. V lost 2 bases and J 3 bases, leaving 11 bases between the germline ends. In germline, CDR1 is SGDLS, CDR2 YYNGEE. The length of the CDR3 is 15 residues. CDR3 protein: CASSVSGWDTGELFF. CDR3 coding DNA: TGTGCCAGCAGCGTCTCCGGTTGGGACACCGGGGAGCTGTTTTTT.

The CDR3 DNA reads TGCGCCAGCAGCCCGATGGACAGGGCGCTCTATGGCTACACCTTC. Translating gives CASSPMDRALYGYTF. The chain employs TRBV4-3 and TRBJ1-2; 8 bases line up with TRBD1. The trim removed 4 bases at V and 4 bases at J, leaving 8 bases unmatched. The germline V gene has CDR1 LGHNA and CDR2 YSLEER. CDR3 size: 15 residues.

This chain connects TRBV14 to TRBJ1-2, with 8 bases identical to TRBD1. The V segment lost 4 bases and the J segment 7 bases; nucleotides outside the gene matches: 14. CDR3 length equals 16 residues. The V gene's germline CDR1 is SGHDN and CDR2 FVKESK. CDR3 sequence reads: CASSPTGSTGASGYTF. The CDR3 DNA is TGTGCCAGCAGCCCCACGGGATCGACAGGGGCGAGTGGCTACACCTTC. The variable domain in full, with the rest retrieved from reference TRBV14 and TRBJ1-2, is EAGVTQFPSHSVIEKGQTVTLRCDPISGHDNLYWYRRVMGKEIKFLLHFVKESKQDESGMPNNRFLAERTGGTYSTLKVQPAELEDSGVYFCASSPTGSTGASGYTFGSGTRLTVV.

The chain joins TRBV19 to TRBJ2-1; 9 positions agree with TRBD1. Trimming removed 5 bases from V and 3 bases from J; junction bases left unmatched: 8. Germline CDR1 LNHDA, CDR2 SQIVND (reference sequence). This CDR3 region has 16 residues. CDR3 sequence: CASSSNRDRVYNEQFF. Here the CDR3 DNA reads TGTGCCAGTAGTTCTAACCGGGACAGGGTCTACAATGAGCAGTTCTTC.

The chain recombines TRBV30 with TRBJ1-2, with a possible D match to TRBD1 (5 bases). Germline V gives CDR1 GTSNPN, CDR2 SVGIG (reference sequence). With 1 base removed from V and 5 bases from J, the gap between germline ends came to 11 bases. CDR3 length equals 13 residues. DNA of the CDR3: TGTGCCTGGAGTGGTTTTGGGGCATATGGCTACACCTTC. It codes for CAWSGFGAYGYTF.

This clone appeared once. CDR3 in DNA: TGTGCCAGCAGCTTAGGGGGTTGGACGGATTTCAACTATGGCTACACCTTC. Translated: CASSLGGWTDFNYGYTF. This sequence joins TRBV7-2 and TRBJ1-2; no clear D. Trimming shortened V by 1 base and J by 2 bases, and 17 bases separated the two germline ends. This CDR3 is 17 amino acids long. Germline V gene sequence: CDR1 SGHTA, CDR2 FQGNSA.

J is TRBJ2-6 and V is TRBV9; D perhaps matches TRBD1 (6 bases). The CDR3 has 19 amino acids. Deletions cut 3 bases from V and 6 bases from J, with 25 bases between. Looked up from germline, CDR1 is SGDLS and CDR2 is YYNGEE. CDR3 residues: CASSAHVQGRGRVANVLTF. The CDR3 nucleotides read TGTGCCAGCAGCGCCCACGTACAGGGACGAGGGCGTGTGGCCAACGTCCTGACTTTC.

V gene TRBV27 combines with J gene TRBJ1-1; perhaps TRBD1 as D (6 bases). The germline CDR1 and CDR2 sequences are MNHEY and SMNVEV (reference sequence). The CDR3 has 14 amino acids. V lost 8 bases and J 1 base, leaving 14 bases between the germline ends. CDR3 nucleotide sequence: TGTGCCAGCCAGAGGGGGTGGTCGAACACTGAAGCTTTCTTT. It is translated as CASQRGWSNTEAFF.

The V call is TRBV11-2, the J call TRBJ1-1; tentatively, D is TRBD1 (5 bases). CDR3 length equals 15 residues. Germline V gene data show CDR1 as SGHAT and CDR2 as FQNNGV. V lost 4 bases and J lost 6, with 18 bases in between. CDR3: CASSSAPQGGSEAFF. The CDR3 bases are TGTGCCAGCAGCTCCGCTCCTCAGGGCGGTTCTGAAGCTTTCTTT.

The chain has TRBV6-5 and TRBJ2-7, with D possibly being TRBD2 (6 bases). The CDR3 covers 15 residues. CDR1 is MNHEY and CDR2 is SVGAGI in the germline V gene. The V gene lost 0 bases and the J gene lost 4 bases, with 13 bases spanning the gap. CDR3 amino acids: CASSYSIGGGYEQYF. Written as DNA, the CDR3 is TGTGCCAGCAGTTACTCGATTGGAGGAGGGTACGAGCAGTACTTC.

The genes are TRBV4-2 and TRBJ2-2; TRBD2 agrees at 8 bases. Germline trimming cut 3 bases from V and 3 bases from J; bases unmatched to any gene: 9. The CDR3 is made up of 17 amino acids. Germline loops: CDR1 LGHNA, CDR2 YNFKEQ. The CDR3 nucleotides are TGTGCCAGCAGCCACTTAAACGCGGGGGGCGACACCGGGGAGCTGTTTTTT. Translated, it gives CASSHLNAGGDTGELFF.

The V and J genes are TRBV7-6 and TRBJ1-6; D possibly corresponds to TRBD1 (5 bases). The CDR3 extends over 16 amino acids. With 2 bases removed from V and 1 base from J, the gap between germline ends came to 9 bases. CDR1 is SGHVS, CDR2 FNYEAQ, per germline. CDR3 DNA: TGTGCCAGCAGCTTAAGAGAGGGGTCCTATAATTCACCCCTCCACTTT. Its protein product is CASSLREGSYNSPLHF. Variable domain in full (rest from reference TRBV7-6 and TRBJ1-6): GAGVSQSPRYKVTKRGQDVALRCDPISGHVSLYWYRQALGQGPEFLTYFNYEAQQDKSGLPNDRFSAERPEGSISTLTIQRTEQRDSAMYRCASSLREGSYNSPLHFGNGTRLTVT.

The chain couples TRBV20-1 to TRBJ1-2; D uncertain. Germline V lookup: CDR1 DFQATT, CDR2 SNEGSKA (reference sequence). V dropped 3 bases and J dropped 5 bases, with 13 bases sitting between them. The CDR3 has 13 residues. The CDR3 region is CSASYTRGYGYTF. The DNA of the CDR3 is TGCAGTGCTAGTTACACCCGAGGATATGGCTACACCTTC.

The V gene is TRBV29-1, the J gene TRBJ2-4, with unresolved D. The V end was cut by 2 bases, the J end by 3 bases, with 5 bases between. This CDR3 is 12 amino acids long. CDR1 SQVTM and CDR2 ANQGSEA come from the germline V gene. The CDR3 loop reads CSVEWGKNIQYF. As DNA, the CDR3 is TGCAGCGTTGAATGGGGCAAAAACATTCAGTACTTC.

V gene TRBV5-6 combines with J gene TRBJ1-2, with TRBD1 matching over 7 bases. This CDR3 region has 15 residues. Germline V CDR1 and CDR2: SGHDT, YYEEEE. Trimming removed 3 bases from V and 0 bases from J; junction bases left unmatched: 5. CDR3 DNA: TGTGCCAGCAGCTGGCCGGGGACAGCTAACTATGGCTACACCTTC. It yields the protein CASSWPGTANYGYTF.

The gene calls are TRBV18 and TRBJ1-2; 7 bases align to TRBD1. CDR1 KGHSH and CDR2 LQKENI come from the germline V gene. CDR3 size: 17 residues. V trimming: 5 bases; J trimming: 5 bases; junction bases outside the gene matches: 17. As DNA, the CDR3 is TGTGCCAGCTCAACGACTAACGACAGGGCCCGTAAATATGGCTACACCTTC. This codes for CASSTTNDRARKYGYTF.